This entry describes one T cell receptor (beta chain). Only in-frame clones appear in the TCRdb table, and some are missing; sequencing was by immunoSEQ multiplex PCR. The profile shows around 68,000 clones, roughly 84% of them singletons. Trimming removed 4 bases from V and 1 base from J; junction bases left unmatched: 2. The CDR3 contains 14 residues. Germline V lookup: CDR1 SNHLY, CDR2 FYNNEI. This sample is part of a study of OX40 agonist ivuxolimab in advanced cancers. Source: CD4+ or CD8+ T cells sorted from blood, taken in a trial of the OX40 agonist ivuxolimab. The chain combines TRBV2 with TRBJ1-1; 8 bases are shared with TRBD1. The receptor was derived from an adult with an advanced solid tumor such as melanoma, head and neck, liver or kidney cancer. The CDR3 nucleotides are TGTGCCAGCAGTGGGACAGGGTGGAACACTGAAGCTTTCTTT. Protein sequence: CASSGTGWNTEAFF.